The clone carrying this TCR beta chain was counted a few times. The antigen remains undetermined. This entry belongs to a study of blood T cells in healthy people across ages. Broader study findings: Long-lived donors exceeded aged donors in naive CD4+ cells and diversity.

Healthy Caucasian individuals from Russia aged roughly 6 to 90 served as donors. It was with a sample-barcoded 5' primer and a J-beta primer mix that a second PCR of about 6 to 12 cycles was run. TCRdb fed the 5' RACE reads into MiXCR, producing one record per CDR3 protein. Here the sample spans 1,800,000 or so distinct CDR3 sequences, approximately 39% being singletons. The sequence was collected from a human donor in good health. The sequenced sample was blood.

The CDR3: CASSWTRDQPQHF. In nucleotides, the CDR3 is TGTGCCAGCAGCTGGACCAGGGATCAGCCCCAGCATTTT. This rearrangement joins TRBV7-2 to TRBJ1-5; the D gene is possibly TRBD1 (5 bases). Germline V gene sequence: CDR1 SGHTA, CDR2 FQGNSA. Trimming cost V 4 bases and J 5 bases, with 9 bases left between them. The CDR3 length is 13 residues.